These 29 T cell receptor beta chains were all obtained from the same sample, sequenced in a study of blood T cell repertoires in COVID-19. Sequenced by immunoSEQ multiplex PCR; TCRdb stores in-frame clones only, minus some. The sample holds fewer than 250,000 clones, roughly four fifths seen once. Material: peripheral blood. Every receptor here comes from a woman between 40 and 50 years old with active or convalescent COVID-19.

V usage is TRBV7-6 and J usage is TRBJ2-3; 9 bases fit TRBD2. V lost 6 bases and J lost 1; bases outside the gene matches: 11. CDR1 SGHVS and CDR2 FNYEAQ come from the germline V gene. This CDR3 contains 17 residues. CDR3 residues: CASSHIGGGAGTDTQYF. CDR3 sequence (DNA): TGTGCCAGCAGTCACATAGGCGGGGGGGCCGGCACAGATACGCAGTATTTT.

The rearrangement uses TRBV28 and TRBJ1-4, with a tentative D call TRBD1 (6 bases). Germline V gives CDR1 MDHEN, CDR2 SYDVKM. The CDR3 contains 14 residues. Between the trimmed V and J ends, which lost 7 bases and 6 bases, there was a span of 15 bases. The CDR3: CASNGRSGDEKLFF. The CDR3 DNA reads as TGTGCCAGCAATGGCCGGTCAGGGGATGAAAAACTGTTTTTT.

V is TRBV5-1 and J is TRBJ2-1; TRBD1 matches at 9 bases. Unmatched junction bases numbered 9, after V lost 4 bases and J lost 4 bases. Germline assignment: CDR1 SGHRS and CDR2 YFSETQ. The CDR3 spans 16 residues. CDR3 bases: TGCGCCAGCAGCCCGACAGGGGGGGCAGGTTACAATGAGCAGTTCTTC. Translation: CASSPTGGAGYNEQFF.

The CDR3 DNA is TGTGCCAGCAGTATCGTGTTGGAGACCCAGTACTTC. This encodes CASSIVLETQYF. The chain carries TRBV6-2 or TRBV6-3 and TRBJ2-5; D call uncertain. Trimming cost V 5 bases and J 5 bases, with 9 bases left between them. The CDR3 length is 12 residues. Germline-derived CDR1 and CDR2 are MNHEY and SVGEGT.

The V call is TRBV3-1 (or the pseudogene TRBV3-2), the J call TRBJ2-7, with a tentative D call TRBD2 (6 bases). The CDR3 totals 13 residues. CDR1 is LGHDT, CDR2 YNNKEL, per germline (reference sequence). The V end was cut by 2 bases, the J end by 6 bases, with 11 bases between. The CDR3 region is CASSQPGLPEQYF. The CDR3, as DNA: TGTGCCAGCAGCCAACCGGGACTTCCCGAGCAGTACTTC.

The V gene is TRBV2, the J gene TRBJ1-3; D unclear. This CDR3 comprises 15 residues. V was clipped by 6 bases and J by 0 bases, with 12 bases between them. Germline V gene lookup returns CDR1 SNHLY and CDR2 FYNNEI. As DNA, the CDR3 is TGTGCCAGCAGCAGGCTAATAAGCTCTGGAAACACCATATATTTT. The encoded protein is CASSRLISSGNTIYF.

The chain joins TRBV4-1 to TRBJ1-5; possibly TRBD1 for D (6 bases). Trimming took off 4 bases at V and 2 bases at J, with 9 bases between the two ends. CDR3 length equals 14 residues. Germline V lookup: CDR1 MGHRA, CDR2 YSYEKL. Here the CDR3 DNA reads TGCGCCAGCAGCCTAGGGGGGGGCAATCAGCCCCAGCATTTT. Residues: CASSLGGGNQPQHF.

The chain couples TRBV7-3 to TRBJ1-2, with 9 bases aligning to TRBD1. V shed 3 bases, J shed 5 bases, and the junction held 10 bases outside the gene matches. CDR1 is SGHTA, CDR2 FQGTGA, per germline. CDR3 length: 16 amino acids. CDR3 region: CASSLAPGQGDYGYTF. The DNA for the CDR3 is TGTGCCAGCAGCTTGGCTCCGGGACAGGGTGATTATGGCTACACCTTC. The full variable domain, its missing parts supplied by reference TRBV7-3 and TRBJ1-2, is GAGVSQTPSNKVTEKGKYVELRCDPISGHTALYWYRQSLGQGPEFLIYFQGTGAADDSGLPNDRFFAVRPEGSVSTLKIQRTERGDSAVYLCASSLAPGQGDYGYTFGSGTRLTVV.

This chain connects TRBV5-4 to TRBJ2-7; 13 nucleotides align to TRBD2. The CDR3 has 15 amino acids. J lost 5 bases, V lost 4 bases, and 6 bases had no gene match. Germline CDR1 reads SGHNT; CDR2 reads YYREEE (reference sequence). DNA for the CDR3: TGTGCCAGCAGCGGGGGGACTAGCGGGGAGAACGAGCAGTACTTC. Translated, it gives CASSGGTSGENEQYF.

The V gene is TRBV2, the J gene TRBJ2-3; 7 bases fit TRBD1. The trim removed 4 bases at V and 0 bases at J, leaving 1 base unmatched. Germline values: CDR1 SNHLY, CDR2 FYNNEI. This CDR3 region has 14 residues. CDR3 bases: TGTGCCAGCAGTGTACAGGGGAGCACAGATACGCAGTATTTT. Its protein is CASSVQGSTDTQYF.

The genes are TRBV4-2 and TRBJ1-2; TRBD1 matches 8 bases. Germline V gene lookup returns CDR1 LGHNA and CDR2 YNFKEQ. V trimming: 0 bases; J trimming: 4 bases; junction bases outside the gene matches: 7. The CDR3 sequence is 16 residues long. The CDR3 nucleotides are TGTGCCAGCAGCCAAGATCCCCAGGGGGCTGGCTATGGCTACACCTTC. Protein sequence: CASSQDPQGAGYGYTF.

This sequence joins TRBV29-1 and TRBJ1-4; D may be TRBD1 (6 bases). Trimming stripped 6 bases from V and 0 bases from J, with 8 bases between. Germline V lookup: CDR1 SQVTM, CDR2 ANQGSEA. The length of the CDR3 is 13 residues. The chain's CDR3 is CSVTGTTNEKLFF. CDR3 sequence (DNA): TGCAGCGTAACAGGGACAACTAATGAAAAACTGTTTTTT.

The genes are TRBV5-6 and TRBJ2-5, with D perhaps matching TRBD2 (6 bases). Germline CDR1 reads SGHDT; CDR2 reads YYEEEE. The CDR3 is made up of 13 amino acids. Trimming pared 4 bases from V and 4 bases from J, leaving 11 bases between. The CDR3 coding sequence is TGTGCCAGCAGCGGCGGGACCCGAGAGACCCAGTACTTC. This encodes CASSGGTRETQYF.

The sample holds a few counts of this clone. The rearrangement uses TRBV18 and TRBJ2-7; 9 bases map to TRBD1. Trimming at V came to 3 bases and at J to 13 bases, leaving 4 bases not matched to a gene. In germline, CDR1 is KGHSH, CDR2 LQKENI. The CDR3 extends over 11 amino acids. The CDR3 DNA reads TGTGCCAGCTCACCCGGGGACAGGGTTTACTTC. It specifies CASSPGDRVYF.

With regard to this clone: The same CDR3 is also encoded by other DNA sequences in this sample. The chain uses TRBV29-1 and TRBJ1-5; tentatively, D is TRBD1 (6 bases). Per the germline V gene, CDR1 is SQVTM and CDR2 is ANQGSEA. Trimming stripped 5 bases from V and 6 bases from J, with 14 bases between. The CDR3 runs 13 residues. Here the CDR3 reads CSVRRGAGQPQHF. The CDR3 DNA follows: TGCAGCGTTCGTCGGGGGGCCGGTCAGCCCCAGCATTTT. Complete variable domain (other parts from reference TRBV29-1 and TRBJ1-5): SAVISQKPSRDICQRGTSLTIQCQVDSQVTMMFWYRQQPGQSLTLIATANQGSEATYESGFVIDKFPISRPNLTFSTLTVSNMSPEDSSIYLCSVRRGAGQPQHFGDGTRLSIL.

The chain uses TRBV7-2 and TRBJ2-1; maybe TRBD2 (7 bases). V lost 3 bases, J lost 7 bases, and 16 bases lay in between. The CDR3 length is 15 residues. Germline CDR1 SGHTA, CDR2 FQGNSA. In nucleotides, the CDR3 is TGTGCCAGCAGCTTTCTCGGCGGGGGCGTTAATGAGCAGTTCTTC. Its translation: CASSFLGGGVNEQFF.

The chain recombines TRBV7-2 with TRBJ1-2, with D perhaps TRBD1 (6 bases). CDR1 is SGHTA and CDR2 is FQGNSA in the germline V gene. This CDR3 contains 13 residues. Trimming cost V 2 bases and J 8 bases, with 12 bases left between them. Here the CDR3 reads CASSLSGAGGYTF. The CDR3 nucleotides read TGTGCCAGCAGCTTATCAGGGGCGGGCGGCTACACCTTC.

The V call is TRBV4-2, the J call TRBJ1-6; 8 bases map to TRBD1. The germline V gene has CDR1 LGHNA and CDR2 YNFKEQ. This CDR3 comprises 16 residues. The trim removed 0 bases at V and 6 bases at J, leaving 4 bases unmatched. The CDR3 is CASSQEITGGNSPLHF. Written as DNA, the CDR3 is TGTGCCAGCAGCCAAGAAATTACAGGGGGTAATTCACCCCTCCACTTT.

The V call is TRBV6-1, the J call TRBJ1-1, with 8 positions matching TRBD1. Trimming took 3 bases from V and 1 from J; bases not matched to a gene: 7. Germline CDR1 reads MNHNS; CDR2 reads SASEGT. This CDR3 has 16 amino acids. The CDR3: CASSDGQGLGNTEAFF. DNA of the CDR3: TGTGCCAGCAGTGACGGACAGGGCTTAGGGAACACTGAAGCTTTCTTT.

This chain connects TRBV6-6 to TRBJ2-7, with 9 bases that match TRBD2. Trimming cost V 5 bases and J 3 bases; bases outside gene matches: 17. The CDR3 is 18 amino acids. Germline CDR1 is MNHNY and CDR2 is SVGAGI (reference sequence). CDR3 residues: CASSPRAGGPLDLYEQYF. CDR3 DNA sequence: TGTGCCAGCAGTCCACGGGCGGGAGGGCCTCTAGATCTCTACGAGCAGTACTTC.

The chain combines TRBV4-2 with TRBJ1-6, with D possibly TRBD1 on 6 matching bases. Germline-derived CDR1 and CDR2 are LGHNA and YNFKEQ. V dropped 4 bases and J dropped 7 bases, with 17 bases sitting between them. The CDR3 is 16 residues long. CDR3 coding DNA: TGTGCCAGCAGCCCGATGGGGGCAGGGGACAATTCACCCCTCCACTTT. Amino acid sequence: CASSPMGAGDNSPLHF.

The J gene is TRBJ2-3, the V gene TRBV4-3, with D possibly being TRBD2 (6 bases). This CDR3 contains 12 residues. V lost 3 bases to trimming and J lost 6 bases, with 7 bases between them. Germline CDR1 LGHNA, CDR2 YSLEER. DNA of the CDR3: TGCGCCAGCAGCCATGGAGGGGATACGCAGTATTTT. Its translation is CASSHGGDTQYF.

The gene calls are TRBV10-2 and TRBJ1-2; the D is unclear. Trimming left V 0 bases short and J 8 bases short, with 10 bases between. CDR3 length: 13 amino acids. Looked up from germline, CDR1 is WSHSY and CDR2 is SAAADI. The CDR3 sequence: CASSESGGYGYTF. The CDR3 nucleotides read TGCGCCAGCAGTGAGTCAGGAGGGTACGGCTACACCTTC.

The J gene is TRBJ2-2, the V gene TRBV11-3; TRBD1 matches 10 bases. V lost 5 bases to trimming and J lost 3 bases; unmatched junction nucleotides: 3. CDR1 is SGHNT and CDR2 is YENEEA in the germline V gene. The CDR3 sequence is 15 residues long. CDR3: CASSHGQGDTGELFF. In DNA form, the CDR3 reads TGTGCCAGCAGCCATGGACAGGGGGACACCGGGGAGCTGTTTTTT.

The chain employs TRBV19 and TRBJ2-1; 11 positions match TRBD2. V lost 5 bases, J lost 2 bases, and 2 bases stayed unmatched. This CDR3 has 15 residues. The germline gives CDR1 LNHDA, CDR2 SQIVND (reference sequence). The CDR3 DNA is TGTGCCAGTAGTGGTAGCGGGAGGGCCTACAATGAGCAGTTCTTC. It encodes CASSGSGRAYNEQFF.

This sequence joins TRBV6-5 and TRBJ1-2; D remains ambiguous. The CDR3 loop spans 11 amino acids. Germline CDR1 reads MNHEY; CDR2 reads SVGAGI. The V gene lost 6 bases and the J gene lost 8 bases, with 10 bases spanning the gap. In nucleotides, the CDR3 is TGTGCCAGCAGCTCGATCGGGGGCTACACCTTC. It codes for CASSSIGGYTF.

The gene calls are TRBV5-1 and TRBJ2-7; tentative D call: TRBD1 (5 bases). There are 12 residues in the CDR3. The germline V and J ends were trimmed by 5 bases and 11 bases, with 17 bases remaining between them. Germline CDR1 and CDR2: SGHRS and YFSETQ. CDR3 amino acids: CASSTQQGLEYF. The CDR3 DNA follows: TGCGCCAGCAGTACCCAGCAGGGCTTAGAGTACTTC.

The chain carries TRBV7-9 and TRBJ2-3, with D unresolved. Trimming cost V 1 base and J 1 base, with 9 bases left between them. Germline CDR1 is SEHNR and CDR2 is FQNEAQ (reference sequence). This CDR3 is built from 15 residues. CDR3 sequence: CASSLDLGGTDTQYF. CDR3 DNA: TGTGCCAGCAGCTTAGATCTTGGAGGCACAGATACGCAGTATTTT.

The J gene is TRBJ1-5, the V gene TRBV19; 8 nucleotides match TRBD1. With 6 bases clipped from V and 4 bases from J, the junction kept 8 bases outside the gene matches. CDR3 length equals 15 residues. Germline CDR1 LNHDA, CDR2 SQIVND (reference sequence). Here the CDR3 reads CASRTDREGNQPQHF. The CDR3 DNA is TGTGCCAGTAGAACGGACAGGGAGGGGAATCAGCCCCAGCATTTT.